Shown below are 17 T cell receptor beta chains from a single sample sequenced in a study of graft-versus-host responses after intestinal transplantation. Profiled with immunoSEQ multiplex PCR; TCRdb holds only in-frame clones, not every one. Of about 30,000 clones listed, around 90% were seen once; the top ten hold 9.5% to 13%. Here the sequenced sample was PBMCs, taken around 460 days after intestinal transplantation. The receptors shown here come from a human patient who received an intestinal transplant, so some T cells may come from the graft donor.

The chain recombines TRBV7-9 with TRBJ2-7; a weak D match, TRBD2 (5 bases). This CDR3 region has 16 residues. From germline, CDR1 is SEHNR and CDR2 FQNEAQ (reference sequence). Trimming removed 1 base at V and 3 bases at J, with 16 bases between. The CDR3 DNA reads as TGTGCCAGCAGCTTAGGGGTTGGAGGAGTCTACTACGAGCAGTACTTC. Protein product: CASSLGVGGVYYEQYF.

The chain couples TRBV19 to TRBJ1-6; D ambiguous. The CDR3 contains 12 residues. CDR1 LNHDA and CDR2 SQIVND come from the germline V gene (reference sequence). Deletions cut 1 base from V and 10 bases from J, with 5 bases between. CDR3 DNA: TGTGCCAGTAGTATAGTTGGGTCACCCCTCCACTTT. Its protein product is CASSIVGSPLHF.

This clone showed up just a few times. The genes are TRBV5-6 and TRBJ2-7; the D is unclear. The CDR3 length is 13 residues. CDR1 and CDR2 (germline): SGHDT, YYEEEE. V lost 1 base and J 0 bases, leaving 5 bases between the germline ends. The CDR3 protein is CASSLSNSYEQYF. Here the CDR3 DNA reads TGTGCCAGCAGCTTGTCCAACTCCTACGAGCAGTACTTC.

V is TRBV7-9 and J is TRBJ2-5; 12 bases are a match to TRBD1. The CDR3 is made up of 16 amino acids. Germline assignment: CDR1 SEHNR and CDR2 FQNEAQ (reference sequence). V lost 5 bases, J lost 4 bases, and 8 bases stayed unmatched. The DNA of the CDR3 is TGTGCCAGCAGCACCGCGGGACAGGGGGCGGGAGAGACCCAGTACTTC. This encodes CASSTAGQGAGETQYF.

The chain carries TRBV28 and TRBJ2-7; no firm D call. Trimming left V 9 bases short and J 2 bases short, with 17 bases between. Germline CDR1 reads MDHEN; CDR2 reads SYDVKM. The CDR3 runs to 14 residues. Here the CDR3 DNA reads TGTGCCAGTGGGCACGCTTGGAACCCCTACGAGCAGTACTTC. Amino acid sequence: CASGHAWNPYEQYF.

The chain has TRBV7-9 and TRBJ2-2; the D gene is possibly TRBD1 (5 bases). CDR3 length: 16 amino acids. Trimming took 1 base from V and 0 from J, leaving 9 bases between them. The germline V gene encodes CDR1 SEHNR and CDR2 FQNEAQ (reference sequence). The CDR3 coding sequence is TGTGCCAGCAGCTTAGAGGTGGGGCCGAACACCGGGGAGCTGTTTTTT. It translates to CASSLEVGPNTGELFF.

The chain couples TRBV28 to TRBJ1-5; D gene unclear. This CDR3 has 15 residues. In germline, CDR1 is MDHEN, CDR2 SYDVKM. V was pared by 3 bases and J by 6 bases, with 15 bases between. CDR3 in DNA: TGTGCCAGCAGTTTTGGGCAGAAACAAACTCAGCCCCAGCATTTT. This codes for CASSFGQKQTQPQHF.

The V call is TRBV5-1, the J call TRBJ1-2, with 8 bases aligning to TRBD1. Germline CDR1 and CDR2: SGHRS and YFSETQ. V lost 2 bases and J lost 5; bases outside the gene matches: 8. This CDR3 contains 15 residues. Written as DNA, the CDR3 is TGCGCCAGCAGCTTAGGACAGGGTTCCCATTATGGCTACACCTTC. Translated: CASSLGQGSHYGYTF.

The chain links TRBV10-2 to TRBJ2-5; the D gene is possibly TRBD2 (5 bases). Germline CDR1 is WSHSY and CDR2 is SAAADI. Trimming removed 6 bases at V and 2 bases at J, with 16 bases between. The CDR3 is 15 residues long. The CDR3 DNA follows: TGCGCCAGCAGCCTAGGACTCTCACAACAAGAGACCCAGTACTTC. It codes for CASSLGLSQQETQYF.

J is TRBJ1-1 and V is TRBV19, with D maybe TRBD1 (6 bases). The V and J ends lost 3 bases and 4 bases respectively, with 12 bases between them. The CDR3 runs to 14 residues. Germline V gene sequence: CDR1 LNHDA, CDR2 SQIVND (reference sequence). CDR3 in DNA: TGTGCCAGTAGTATCTGCGGGGGCGGCACTGAAGCTTTCTTT. Translated, it gives CASSICGGGTEAFF.

The chain uses TRBV12-5 and TRBJ2-1, with 8 bases fitting TRBD2. This CDR3 contains 15 residues. The V and J ends lost 1 base and 10 bases, in that order; junction bases with no gene match: 9. Germline V gene data show CDR1 as LGHNT and CDR2 as FRNRAP. The CDR3 protein is CASGLGQTGGMEQFF. CDR3 bases: TGTGCTAGTGGTTTGGGGCAGACGGGGGGGATGGAGCAGTTCTTC.

The gene calls are TRBV11-2 and TRBJ2-7, with D unresolved. This CDR3 has 13 residues. Trimming pared 5 bases from V and 3 bases from J, leaving 11 bases between. Germline CDR1 and CDR2: SGHAT and FQNNGV. The CDR3 loop reads CASSLKEFYEQYF. CDR3 nucleotide sequence: TGTGCCAGCAGCCTCAAGGAGTTCTACGAGCAGTACTTC.

CDR3 nucleotide sequence: TGTGCCAGCAGCCCAAGCGGGGGCTCCTACGAGCAGTACTTC. It specifies CASSPSGGSYEQYF. The J gene is TRBJ2-5, the V gene TRBV9; 8 positions agree with TRBD2. TRBJ2-7 explains the end of the DNA better; the J call may be wrong. Germline values: CDR1 SGDLS, CDR2 YYNGEE. This CDR3 has 14 residues.

CDR3 loop: CASPKITPSGGAQQYF. The CDR3 DNA reads as TGTGCCAGCCCTAAGATAACCCCTAGCGGGGGGGCCCAGCAGTACTTC. The chain recombines TRBV21-1 with TRBJ2-7; the D segment call TRBD2 is taken from the table without a DNA check. TRBV21-1 is a pseudogene. The CDR3 is made up of 16 amino acids.

CDR3 loop: CASSLETGGYEQYF. In nucleotides, the CDR3 is TGCGCCAGCAGCTTGGAGACAGGGGGGTACGAGCAGTACTTC. The gene calls are TRBV5-1 and TRBJ2-7; 9 nucleotides match TRBD1. Germline V CDR1 and CDR2: SGHRS, YFSETQ. The CDR3 has 14 amino acids. V gave up 0 bases and J gave up 4 bases; unmatched junction bases: 2.

This clone was seen more than once but under ten times. The CDR3 protein is CASRQGALGNTIYF. The CDR3 bases are TGTGCCAGCAGACAGGGGGCACTTGGAAACACCATATATTTT. This chain uses TRBV2 with TRBJ1-3, with 9 bases that match TRBD1. The CDR3 has 14 amino acids. Germline values: CDR1 SNHLY, CDR2 FYNNEI. V trimming: 6 bases; J trimming: 3 bases; junction bases outside the gene matches: 3.

CDR3 coding DNA: TGTGCCAGCAGCTTATACCCGTGGGTAGCGGGGTACCAAGAGACCCAGTACTTC. Its protein product is CASSLYPWVAGYQETQYF. The chain links TRBV7-6 to TRBJ2-5, with 8 bases that match TRBD2. CDR1 SGHVS and CDR2 FNYEAQ come from the germline V gene. The CDR3 is 18 residues long. V lost 2 bases, J lost 0 bases, and 11 bases stayed unmatched.